The rows below give T cell receptor beta chains drawn from one sample of a study of shared clonotypes between healthy human individuals. Data came from immunoSEQ multiplex PCR; TCRdb stores just in-frame clones and leaves some out. The table has hundreds of thousands of clones, about 92% seen once; the top ten hold around 24%. Source material: naive CD8+ T cells sorted from blood. These receptors were collected from a young man in good health. The CDR3 runs from the conserved cysteine through the conserved F or W. Fields, in order: CDR3 protein, CDR3 length, V gene, J gene.

CDR3 protein: CASRLLAGGPSDEQFF
CDR3 length: 16
V gene: TRBV4-1
J gene: TRBJ2-1

CDR3 protein: CAWSNKTGGDTEAFF
CDR3 length: 15
V gene: TRBV30
J gene: TRBJ1-1

CDR3 protein: CASSLGGGDEQFF
CDR3 length: 13
V gene: TRBV7-9
J gene: TRBJ2-1

CDR3 protein: CASSVGTGGTGELFF
CDR3 length: 15
V gene: TRBV9
J gene: TRBJ2-2

CDR3 protein: CASSSRRLQPQHF
CDR3 length: 13
V gene: TRBV28
J gene: TRBJ1-5

CDR3 protein: CAWSRAFLSTEAFF
CDR3 length: 14
V gene: TRBV30
J gene: TRBJ1-1

CDR3 protein: CASRARGSGEQYF
CDR3 length: 13
V gene: TRBV2
J gene: TRBJ2-7

CDR3 protein: CASSVSGPGWGEQFF
CDR3 length: 15
V gene: TRBV9
J gene: TRBJ2-1

CDR3 protein: CASSEDGTDTQYF
CDR3 length: 13
V gene: TRBV10-2
J gene: TRBJ2-3

CDR3 protein: CASTPDRGPNYGYTF
CDR3 length: 15
V gene: TRBV6-5
J gene: TRBJ1-2

CDR3 protein: CASSPLARSATNEKLFF
CDR3 length: 17
V gene: TRBV18
J gene: TRBJ1-4

CDR3 protein: CASSPWGLGNIQYF
CDR3 length: 14
V gene: TRBV27
J gene: TRBJ2-4

CDR3 protein: CASSLTSDNEQFF
CDR3 length: 13
V gene: TRBV7-9
J gene: TRBJ2-1

CDR3 protein: CASSLGTGKGTNEKLFF
CDR3 length: 17
V gene: TRBV28
J gene: TRBJ1-4

CDR3 protein: CASSLLIPQTSGDEQFF
CDR3 length: 17
V gene: TRBV7-9
J gene: TRBJ2-1

CDR3 protein: CSVEGEREGPLQHEQFF
CDR3 length: 17
V gene: TRBV29-1
J gene: TRBJ2-1

CDR3 protein: CATSRTGTGSYEQYF
CDR3 length: 15
V gene: TRBV15
J gene: TRBJ2-7

CDR3 protein: CASSDPNQPQHF
CDR3 length: 12
V gene: TRBV27
J gene: TRBJ1-5

CDR3 protein: CASSPREGGYEQYF
CDR3 length: 14
V gene: TRBV4-1
J gene: TRBJ2-7

CDR3 protein: CASSQERTAGEQFF
CDR3 length: 14
V gene: TRBV4-1
J gene: TRBJ2-1

CDR3 protein: CASSYSGTGGTNTIYF
CDR3 length: 16
V gene: TRBV6-5
J gene: TRBJ1-3

CDR3 protein: CASSAPGHPIQDTQYF
CDR3 length: 16
V gene: TRBV9
J gene: TRBJ2-3

CDR3 protein: CASSLRGFYNEQFF
CDR3 length: 14
V gene: TRBV28
J gene: TRBJ2-1

CDR3 protein: CAISDGGYTDTQYF
CDR3 length: 14
V gene: TRBV10-3
J gene: TRBJ2-3

CDR3 protein: CASSPGQGVVEQYF
CDR3 length: 14
V gene: TRBV18
J gene: TRBJ2-7

CDR3 protein: CASSLLATGLNTEAFF
CDR3 length: 16
V gene: TRBV27
J gene: TRBJ1-1

CDR3 protein: CAAGGSYNEQFF
CDR3 length: 12
V gene: TRBV27
J gene: TRBJ2-1

CDR3 protein: CASNGDGTNYGYTF
CDR3 length: 14
V gene: TRBV7-9
J gene: TRBJ1-2

CDR3 protein: CASSQREGQLVPDTQYF
CDR3 length: 17
V gene: TRBV4-1
J gene: TRBJ2-3

CDR3 protein: CASSWGQGAQFF
CDR3 length: 12
V gene: TRBV5-4
J gene: TRBJ2-1

CDR3 protein: CASSHTQLTYEQYF
CDR3 length: 14
V gene: TRBV4-1
J gene: TRBJ2-7

CDR3 protein: CASSFGETQYF
CDR3 length: 11
V gene: TRBV13
J gene: TRBJ2-5

CDR3 protein: CASRPWGNEQFF
CDR3 length: 12
V gene: TRBV7-2
J gene: TRBJ2-1

CDR3 protein: CASSTNRERVRIDTQYF
CDR3 length: 17
V gene: TRBV28
J gene: TRBJ2-3

CDR3 protein: CASSLLVGQGEAFF
CDR3 length: 14
V gene: TRBV28
J gene: TRBJ1-1

CDR3 protein: CASRSGTGTFGYTF
CDR3 length: 14
V gene: TRBV6-5
J gene: TRBJ1-2

CDR3 protein: CASTLERSSYNEQFF
CDR3 length: 15
V gene: TRBV7-3
J gene: TRBJ2-1

CDR3 protein: CASSLRGLAGQETQYF
CDR3 length: 16
V gene: TRBV27
J gene: TRBJ2-5

CDR3 protein: CASSHITRGWGQETQYF
CDR3 length: 17
V gene: TRBV4-1
J gene: TRBJ2-5

CDR3 protein: CASSEEAQAPYEQYF
CDR3 length: 15
V gene: TRBV6-1
J gene: TRBJ2-7

CDR3 protein: CASSGTGPSEQYF
CDR3 length: 13
V gene: TRBV2
J gene: TRBJ2-7

CDR3 protein: CASSSLGGNTGELFF
CDR3 length: 15
V gene: TRBV7-6
J gene: TRBJ2-2

CDR3 protein: CASSFGVNGSSAFF
CDR3 length: 14
V gene: TRBV7-9
J gene: TRBJ1-1

CDR3 protein: CASGGGSSYEQYF
CDR3 length: 13
V gene: TRBV2
J gene: TRBJ2-7

CDR3 protein: CASNWGQGYEQYF
CDR3 length: 13
V gene: TRBV7-6
J gene: TRBJ2-7

CDR3 protein: CASSLSLTRDEQFF
CDR3 length: 14
V gene: TRBV11-3
J gene: TRBJ2-1

CDR3 protein: CASSYPSDETQYF
CDR3 length: 13
V gene: TRBV6-5
J gene: TRBJ2-5